This record covers a single T cell receptor (beta chain). Living in 24 US areas, the participants were between about 18 and 100 years of age. Cohorts were determined from participant-reported clinical history. Repertoires were generated with immunoSEQ multiplex PCR, while TCRdb's copy carries only in-frame clones and drops some. The sample shows around 160,000 clones, around four fifths of them seen only once. The sample is drawn from a study of blood T cell repertoires in COVID-19. The wider study: The origin of the acute and convalescent COVID-19 samples was the United States, Italy and Spain. Sample material is recorded as cDNA or gDNA derived from T cells, B-cell-depleted T cells, or PBMCs.

The V and J ends lost 1 base and 9 bases, in that order; junction bases with no gene match: 2. Germline assignment: CDR1 LGHNT and CDR2 FRNRAP. This CDR3 has 13 amino acids. This clonotype was obtained from a woman aged 60 to 75 who had recovered from COVID-19. The sequenced sample was PBMCs or T cells enriched from blood (not recorded which). The chain has TRBV12-5 and TRBJ1-5; 8 bases are a match to TRBD1. CDR3 coding DNA: TGTGCTAGTGGTTTGGCCACAGGGGGGCCCCAGCATTTT. Its translation is CASGLATGGPQHF.